This T cell receptor (beta chain) was sequenced in a study of Tregs in tolerant kidney transplant recipients. This clone has just one count. Recipients received nonmyeloablative bone marrow transplants from related graft donors, with transient mixed chimerism. Unstimulated regulatory T cells (CD4+CD25+CD127-), CD4+CD25- non-regulatory cells, CD4 and CD8 cells were FACS-sorted from thawed PBMCs. This CDR3 has 16 amino acids. The V and J ends lost 0 bases and 5 bases, in that order; junction bases with no gene match: 6. CDR1 and CDR2 (germline): SGHTA, FQGNSA. Assay: immunoSEQ multiplex PCR; the TCRdb copy retains only in-frame clones and omits some. The repertoire holds 45,000 to 55,000 clones, with 91% as singletons.

The specimen comprised CD8+ T cells from blood (PBMCs), sampled 24 months after the transplant. This TCR came from a human patient who received a combined kidney and bone marrow transplant. A subset of T cells may come from the graft donor. This chain uses TRBV7-2 with TRBJ2-3, with 9 bases matching TRBD2. The CDR3 loop is CASSLALAGAGDTQYF. The DNA of the CDR3 is TGTGCCAGCAGCTTAGCGTTAGCGGGGGCGGGAGATACGCAGTATTTT.